This entry is about one TCR beta chain. The antigen remains unidentified. Repertoires were generated with immunoSEQ multiplex PCR, while TCRdb's copy carries only in-frame clones and drops some. The repertoire has about 15,000 clones, roughly 89% of them found once; the top ten carry roughly 70%. This specimen comes from a study of OX40 agonist ivuxolimab in advanced cancers. Autoimmune disease history or systemic immunosuppression was exclusionary. Study outcomes and limitations: Partial responders receiving 0.1-3.0 mg/kg showed among the lowest clonal expansion. The antigen specificity of the peripheral T cells (those that were expanded) was not determined.

The CDR3 totals 16 residues. CDR1 is SGHRS, CDR2 YFSETQ, per germline. Trimming stripped 7 bases from V and 6 bases from J, with 24 bases between. The chain has TRBV5-1 and TRBJ2-3, with D possibly being TRBD1 (5 bases). Material: CD4+ or CD8+ T cells sorted from blood, obtained in a trial of the OX40 agonist ivuxolimab. This TCR was recovered from an adult with an advanced solid tumor such as melanoma, head and neck, liver or kidney cancer. This chain's CDR3 is CASRKTEMDLWDTQYF. Here the CDR3 DNA reads TGCGCCAGCCGGAAGACAGAGATGGATCTATGGGATACGCAGTATTTT.